The entry below gives a single T cell receptor (beta chain) sequence along with its context. Its antigen remains unidentified. TCRdb re-called the multiplex PCR reads with MiXCR, one entry per CDR3 protein. The sample has 150,000 to 200,000 distinct CDR3 sequences; 30% to 35% are singletons. Axillary draining lymph nodes of breast cancer patients supplied the node samples. The CDR3 runs to 14 residues. V lost 7 bases to trimming and J lost 4 bases, with 18 bases between them. From germline, CDR1 is SGDLS and CDR2 YYNGEE. The sample is drawn from a study of breast tumors, draining lymph nodes, adjacent tissues. Study-wide findings and caveats: Tumor TCR diversity was below lymph nodes but above nontumor tissue. Luminal-like breast cancer showed significantly greater tumor-nontumor repertoire similarity than basal-like breast cancer did.

The sequencing input was axillary lymph node tissue. This TCR derives from a female donor with breast cancer. Some clones in this sample may be carry-over from other donors' samples. This chain links TRBV9 with TRBJ2-7; no clear D gene. The CDR3: CASSPGWGIYEQYF. In DNA form, the CDR3 reads TGTGCCAGCTCACCCGGCTGGGGAATTTACGAGCAGTACTTC.